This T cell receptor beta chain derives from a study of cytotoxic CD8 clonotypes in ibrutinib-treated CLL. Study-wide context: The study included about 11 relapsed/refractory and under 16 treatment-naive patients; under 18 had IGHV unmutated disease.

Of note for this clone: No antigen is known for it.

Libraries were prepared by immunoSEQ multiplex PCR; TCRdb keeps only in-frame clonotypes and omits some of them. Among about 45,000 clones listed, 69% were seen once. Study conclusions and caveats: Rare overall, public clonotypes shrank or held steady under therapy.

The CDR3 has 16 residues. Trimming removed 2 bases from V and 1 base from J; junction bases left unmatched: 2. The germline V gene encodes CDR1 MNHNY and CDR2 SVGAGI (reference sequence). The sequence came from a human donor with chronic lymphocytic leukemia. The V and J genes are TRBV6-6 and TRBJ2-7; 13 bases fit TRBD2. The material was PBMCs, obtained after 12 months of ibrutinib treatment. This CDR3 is CASSYRTSGGSYEQYF. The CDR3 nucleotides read TGTGCCAGCAGTTACAGGACTAGCGGGGGTTCCTACGAGCAGTACTTC.